The T cell receptor (beta chain) under discussion was sequenced for a study of control samples from healthy donors and cancer patients. Method: immunoSEQ multiplex PCR; TCRdb's copy keeps in-frame clones and lacks some. The sample lists about 190,000 clones; roughly nine tenths were seen once. V was cut by 3 bases and J by 4 bases, with 13 bases left in between. Germline V gene data show CDR1 as SGHTA and CDR2 as FQGNSA. The CDR3 runs 15 residues. The chain uses TRBV7-2 and TRBJ1-3; unclear D gene. Sequenced input: blood. This receptor was identified in a man younger than 45 in good health. CDR3 DNA sequence: TGTGCCAGCAGCTTGGACTTCGCATCCGGAAACACCATATATTTT. Its protein product is CASSLDFASGNTIYF.